These 18 T cell receptor beta chains share one sample of origin, sequenced in a study of T-cell reconstitution after alpha-beta-depleted transplantation in children. Molecular barcoding with unique molecular identifiers was used for the TCRbeta library. Via MiXCR, TCRdb re-called the PCR reads, giving one row per CDR3 protein. The sample consists of a few hundred thousand distinct CDR3 sequences, about a tenth of them appearing once. Sequenced material: PBMCs from the stem cell graft donor, taken from the stem cell graft. These receptors all stem from a human donor who donated a stem cell graft to a child with SCID.

This chain links TRBV12-3 or TRBV12-4 with TRBJ2-2; D is ambiguous. Trimming pared 8 bases from V and 8 bases from J, leaving 12 bases between. This CDR3 comprises 12 residues. CDR3 sequence (DNA): TGTGCCAGCCAACAAAGCCAGGGGGAGCTGTTTTTT. Its translation is CASQQSQGELFF.

This clonotype was observed at least ten times. The V call is TRBV20-1, the J call TRBJ2-7; TRBD1 matches at 8 bases. There are 12 residues in the CDR3. Germline trimming cut 8 bases from V and 3 bases from J; bases unmatched to any gene: 6. Germline CDR1 reads DFQATT; CDR2 reads SNEGSKA (reference sequence). CDR3 DNA sequence: TGCAGTACAAACGGACAGGGCTACGAGCAGTACTTC. Protein product: CSTNGQGYEQYF.

This clonotype was found many times. The genes are TRBV12-3 or TRBV12-4 and TRBJ2-7, with a possible D match to TRBD1 (5 bases). Trimming left V 1 base short and J 3 bases short, with 7 bases between. The CDR3 loop spans 13 amino acids. The CDR3 loop reads CASSLGQNYEQYF. The CDR3 region has the DNA TGTGCCAGCAGTTTAGGACAGAACTACGAGCAGTACTTC.

The chain couples TRBV7-9 to TRBJ2-3; D unresolved. The ends were cut back, 1 base at V and 0 bases at J, with 11 bases in the middle. Germline V lookup: CDR1 SEHNR, CDR2 FQNEAQ (reference sequence). The CDR3 loop spans 16 amino acids. The CDR3 reads CASSLDVSASTDTQYF. The CDR3 DNA is TGTGCCAGCAGCTTAGACGTCTCCGCGAGCACAGATACGCAGTATTTT.

The chain employs TRBV27 and TRBJ2-7; TRBD1 matches 8 bases. The CDR3 has 16 amino acids. The germline V gene has CDR1 MNHEY and CDR2 SMNVEV (reference sequence). Losses at the gene ends were 0 bases for V and 2 bases for J; bases not matched to a gene: 6. The CDR3 is CASSLSPGQAPYEQYF. The DNA of the CDR3 is TGTGCCAGCAGTTTATCGCCGGGACAGGCCCCCTACGAGCAGTACTTC.

This clonotype has a count of ten or more. The chain has TRBV29-1 and TRBJ2-1; 9 bases match TRBD1. CDR3 length: 13 residues. CDR1 and CDR2 (germline): SQVTM, ANQGSEA. With V trimmed by 6 bases and J by 3 bases, 3 bases remained unmatched. CDR3 in amino acids: CSVGTGNYNEQFF. CDR3 bases: TGCAGCGTCGGGACAGGGAACTACAATGAGCAGTTCTTC.

This clonotype was counted at least ten times. The chain recombines TRBV2 with TRBJ1-2; tentatively, D is TRBD1 (5 bases). The CDR3 is made up of 15 amino acids. V lost 3 bases and J lost 4, with 15 bases in between. Germline V gene sequence: CDR1 SNHLY, CDR2 FYNNEI. The CDR3 loop reads CASSEEAEGVYGYTF. DNA for the CDR3: TGTGCCAGCAGTGAGGAAGCCGAAGGGGTCTATGGCTACACCTTC. The full variable domain, its missing parts supplied by reference TRBV2 and TRBJ1-2, is EPEVTQTPSHQVTQMGQEVILRCVPISNHLYFYWYRQILGQKVEFLVSFYNNEISEKSEIFDDQFSVERPDGSNFTLKIRSTKLEDSAMYFCASSEEAEGVYGYTFGSGTRLTVV.

The V and J genes are TRBV5-1 and TRBJ2-7, with a possible D match to TRBD1 (5 bases). This CDR3 comprises 14 residues. Germline CDR1 and CDR2: SGHRS and YFSETQ. The ends were cut back, 4 bases at V and 1 base at J, with 12 bases in the middle. DNA of the CDR3: TGCGCCAGCAGCCCGGACACGAATTCCTACGAGCAGTACTTC. Translating gives CASSPDTNSYEQYF.

This clonotype was detected only a few times. A much larger clonotype is one base distant, so this may be a read error. The chain has TRBV5-1 and TRBJ2-3, with 7 positions matching TRBD1. CDR3 length equals 14 residues. Looked up from germline, CDR1 is SGHRS and CDR2 is YFSETQ. The junction had 2 bases not matched to a gene; V was cut back by 0 bases and J by 4 bases. The DNA of the CDR3 is TGCGCCAGCAGCTTGGCCCAGGGGGCAGATACGCAGTATTTT. This codes for CASSLAQGADTQYF.

This rearrangement joins TRBV2 to TRBJ2-5, with 7 bases fitting TRBD1. V lost 6 bases and J lost 2; bases outside the gene matches: 6. CDR1 is SNHLY and CDR2 is FYNNEI in the germline V gene. This CDR3 region has 14 residues. The CDR3 here is CASSDPGQQETQYF. The CDR3 region has the DNA TGTGCCAGCAGCGACCCGGGACAGCAAGAGACCCAGTACTTC.

This clonotype was recorded only once. V is TRBV20-1 and J is TRBJ2-5, with TRBD2 matching over 7 bases. This CDR3 contains 14 residues. CDR1 and CDR2 from the germline V gene are DFQATT and SNEGSKA (reference sequence). The ends lost 5 bases at V and 2 bases at J; junction bases unmatched: 8. The CDR3 DNA reads as TGCAGTGCTCCCCTAGCGGCGCGGCAAGAGACCCAGTACTTC. Its translation: CSAPLAARQETQYF.

The gene calls are TRBV7-3 and TRBJ1-4, with TRBD1 matching 7 bases. The ends lost 0 bases at V and 5 bases at J; junction bases unmatched: 3. From germline, CDR1 is SGHTA and CDR2 FQGTGA. There are 15 residues in the CDR3. CDR3: CASSLTGQRNEKLFF. The CDR3, as DNA: TGTGCCAGCAGCTTAACGGGACAGCGGAATGAAAAACTGTTTTTT.

In this sample, this clonotype turned up a few times. The rearrangement joins TRBV6-5 to TRBJ1-6; a possible D gene is TRBD1 (6 bases). V lost 1 base and J lost 1, with 17 bases in between. The CDR3 is made up of 19 amino acids. Germline CDR1 MNHEY, CDR2 SVGAGI. CDR3 region: CASSYFTRGSGSYNSPLHF. The CDR3 bases are TGTGCCAGCAGTTACTTTACCAGGGGAAGCGGGTCCTATAATTCACCCCTCCACTTT.

This clonotype has just a few counts. The rearrangement links TRBV12-3 or TRBV12-4 to TRBJ1-6, with D possibly TRBD1 on 5 matching bases. The CDR3 is made up of 15 amino acids. Trimming removed 4 bases from V and 5 bases from J, with 12 bases in between. In nucleotides, the CDR3 is TGTGCCAGCAGTTCGACGGGACCTAATAATTCACCCCTCCACTTT. Translating gives CASSSTGPNNSPLHF.

This clonotype was counted many times. The rearrangement links TRBV7-8 to TRBJ2-1; 14 bases agree with TRBD2. J lost 7 bases, V lost 5 bases, and 10 bases had no gene match. Germline loops: CDR1 SGHVS, CDR2 FQNEAQ. The CDR3 is made up of 17 amino acids. Written as DNA, the CDR3 is TGTGCCAGCAGCCTGAGACTAGCGGGGGGGCAGTCGAATGAGCAGTTCTTC. This gives the protein CASSLRLAGGQSNEQFF.

In its sample, this clonotype was seen a few times. The chain uses TRBV10-3 and TRBJ1-1; the D is unclear. CDR3 length equals 14 residues. Germline V gene data show CDR1 as ENHRY and CDR2 as SYGVKD. Trimming took 11 bases from V and 0 from J, leaving 16 bases between them. The CDR3 DNA sequence: TGTGCCGTAATACCTGATCGCATGAACACTGAAGCTTTCTTT. This gives the protein CAVIPDRMNTEAFF.

Many counts were recorded for this clonotype. The chain couples TRBV10-3 to TRBJ2-1; D gene ambiguous. V lost 1 base and J 6 bases, leaving 16 bases between the germline ends. CDR1 is ENHRY, CDR2 SYGVKD, per germline. The CDR3 is 16 residues long. The CDR3 is CAISEYTLVDGNEQFF. The CDR3 DNA is TGTGCCATCAGTGAGTACACCCTGGTTGATGGCAATGAGCAGTTCTTC.

The chain couples TRBV20-1 to TRBJ2-1, with D perhaps TRBD2 (6 bases). V was shortened by 5 bases and J by 3 bases, with 20 bases between the two germline ends. This CDR3 contains 16 residues. Germline V gene sequence: CDR1 DFQATT, CDR2 SNEGSKA (reference sequence). The CDR3 DNA reads as TGCAGTGCTGGTTCCCGGGACTCACCCCACTACAATGAGCAGTTCTTC. Protein product: CSAGSRDSPHYNEQFF.